This paragraph reports one TCR beta chain. The antigen is unknown. This sample was included in a study of T cell responses to AZD1222 COVID-19 vaccine. Study findings and constraints: Increases in Spike-specific TCR breadth and depth were seen after two AZD1222 doses. Donors were largely white British and mainly female; clonal diversity was possibly underestimated. Sampling that yielded the repertoires occurred only after the peak T cell response.

The assay was immunoSEQ multiplex PCR, and TCRdb's table has in-frame clones only and misses some. The sample shows some 130,000 clones, about 87% of them seen only once. From germline, CDR1 is LNHDA and CDR2 SQIVND (reference sequence). V lost 7 bases, J lost 8 bases, and 12 bases lay in between. The length of the CDR3 is 13 residues. The source is an adult in good health. The chain employs TRBV19 and TRBJ1-6; D perhaps matches TRBD1 (6 bases). The source material was peripheral blood, sampled on day 0 of AZD1222 vaccination. CDR3 in amino acids: CASTLGGDSPLHF. The CDR3 nucleotides are TGTGCCAGTACCCTAGGGGGGGATTCACCCCTCCACTTT.